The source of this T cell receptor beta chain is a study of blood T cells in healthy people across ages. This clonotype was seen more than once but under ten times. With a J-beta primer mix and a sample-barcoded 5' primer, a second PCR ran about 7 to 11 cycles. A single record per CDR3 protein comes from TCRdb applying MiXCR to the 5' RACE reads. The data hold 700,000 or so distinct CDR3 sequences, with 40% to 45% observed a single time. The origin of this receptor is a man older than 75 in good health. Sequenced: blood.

DNA of the CDR3: TGTGCCAGCAGTGGAACCGGGACAGGGAGCTCCTACGAGCAGTACTTC. It specifies CASSGTGTGSSYEQYF. The V and J genes are TRBV12-3 or TRBV12-4 and TRBJ2-7, with 9 positions matching TRBD1. V was pared by 5 bases and J by 0 bases, with 8 bases of the junction left unmatched. This CDR3 has 16 amino acids.